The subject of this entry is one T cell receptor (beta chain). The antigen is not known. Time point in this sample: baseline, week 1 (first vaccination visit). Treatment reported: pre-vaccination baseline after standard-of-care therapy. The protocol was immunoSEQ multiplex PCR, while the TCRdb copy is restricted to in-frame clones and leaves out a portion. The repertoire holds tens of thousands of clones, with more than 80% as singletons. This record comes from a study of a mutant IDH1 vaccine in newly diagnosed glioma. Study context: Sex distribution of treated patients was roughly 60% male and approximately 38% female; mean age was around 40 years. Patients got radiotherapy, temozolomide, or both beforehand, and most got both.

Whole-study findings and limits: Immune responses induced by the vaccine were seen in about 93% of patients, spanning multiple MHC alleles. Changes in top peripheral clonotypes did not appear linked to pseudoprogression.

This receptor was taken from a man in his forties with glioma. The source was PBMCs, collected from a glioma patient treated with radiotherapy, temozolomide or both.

CDR3 in amino acids: CASSVGQGPYEQYF. CDR3 coding DNA: TGTGCCAGCAGCGTAGGACAGGGCCCCTACGAGCAGTACTTC. The chain is built from TRBV11-1 and TRBJ2-7; 8 bases align to TRBD1. After removal of 5 bases from V and 2 bases from J, the junction contained 5 bases not matched to a gene. Germline loops: CDR1 SGHAT, CDR2 FQDESV (reference sequence). This CDR3 region has 14 residues.